This T cell receptor beta chain was recorded in a study of shared clonotypes between healthy human individuals. Study-wide points: The sharing of 4.5% to 5% of naive CD4 clonotypes was seen across several donors. Although depth was large, rarefaction showed that sequencing of the sorted subsets was incomplete. Sharing of clonotypes among donors was expected to vary with sequencing depth.

Germline V CDR1 and CDR2: LNHNV, YYDKDF (reference sequence). The CDR3 is 15 residues long. Trimming pared 5 bases from V and 9 bases from J, leaving 20 bases between. Samples underwent the assay at deep level. Data came from immunoSEQ multiplex PCR; TCRdb stores just in-frame clones and leaves some out. Seen here are 2 million to 2.5 million clones, approximately 94% observed once, and the top ten hold approximately 1.7%. Concerning this clone itself: Its target is unknown.

Naive CD8 cells lacked CD45RO, underwent positive selection for CCR7 and left out terminally differentiated effector memory CD45RA+ cells. V and J are TRBV15 and TRBJ2-1; D may correspond to TRBD1 or TRBD2 (6 bases each). What was sequenced was naive CD8+ T cells from PBMCs. This receptor was identified in a man aged 18 to 30 in good health. Some clones in this sample may be carry-over from other donors' samples. The CDR3 protein is CATSAQGRLEPEQFF. The CDR3 region has the DNA TGTGCCACCAGCGCCCAGGGGCGACTAGAACCTGAGCAGTTCTTC.